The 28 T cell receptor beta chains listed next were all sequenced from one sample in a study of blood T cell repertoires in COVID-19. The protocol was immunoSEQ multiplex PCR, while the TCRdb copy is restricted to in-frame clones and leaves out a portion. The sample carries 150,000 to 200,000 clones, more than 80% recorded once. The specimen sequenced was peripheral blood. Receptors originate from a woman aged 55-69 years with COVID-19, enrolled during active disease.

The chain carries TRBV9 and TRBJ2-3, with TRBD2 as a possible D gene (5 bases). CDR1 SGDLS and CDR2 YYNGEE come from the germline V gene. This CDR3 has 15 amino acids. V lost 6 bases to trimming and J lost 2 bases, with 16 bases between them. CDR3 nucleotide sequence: TGTGCCAGCACTCCCGAAGGGAGACCCACAGATACGCAGTATTTT. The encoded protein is CASTPEGRPTDTQYF.

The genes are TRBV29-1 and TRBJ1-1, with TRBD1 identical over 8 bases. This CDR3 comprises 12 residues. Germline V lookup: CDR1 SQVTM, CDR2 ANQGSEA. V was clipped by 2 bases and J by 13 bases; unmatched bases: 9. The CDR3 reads CSVEWQGAISFF. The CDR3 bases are TGCAGCGTTGAATGGCAGGGGGCTATTAGTTTCTTT.

CDR3 amino acids: CATNARVNTEAFF. The DNA for the CDR3 is TGTGCCACCAATGCTAGAGTGAACACTGAAGCTTTCTTT. The V gene is TRBV15, the J gene TRBJ1-1; D is uncertain. Trimming removed 7 bases from V and 0 bases from J, with 9 bases in between. The germline V gene has CDR1 LNHNV and CDR2 YYDKDF (reference sequence). This CDR3 has 13 residues.

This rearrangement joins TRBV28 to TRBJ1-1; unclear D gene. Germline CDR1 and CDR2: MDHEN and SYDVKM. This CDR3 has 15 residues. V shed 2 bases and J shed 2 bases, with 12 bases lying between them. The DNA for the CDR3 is TGTGCCAGCAGTTTAACCAGACACCCCAACACTGAAGCTTTCTTT. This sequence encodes CASSLTRHPNTEAFF. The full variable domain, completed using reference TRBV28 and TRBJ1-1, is DVKVTQSSRYLVKRTGEKVFLECVQDMDHENMFWYRQDPGLGLRLIYFSYDVKMKEKGDIPEGYSVSREKKERFSLILESASTNQTSMYLCASSLTRHPNTEAFFGQGTRLTVV.

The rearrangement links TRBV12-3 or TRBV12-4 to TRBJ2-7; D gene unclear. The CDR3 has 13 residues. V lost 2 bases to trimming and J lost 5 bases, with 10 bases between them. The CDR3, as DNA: TGTGCCAGCAGTTTACAGATATCCGACGAGCAGTACTTC. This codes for CASSLQISDEQYF.

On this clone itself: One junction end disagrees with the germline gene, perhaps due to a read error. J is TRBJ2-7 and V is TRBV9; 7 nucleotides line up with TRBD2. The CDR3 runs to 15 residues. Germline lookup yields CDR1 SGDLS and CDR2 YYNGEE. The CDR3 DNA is TGTGCCAGCAGTCGGTGGGCGGGGGACCGCTACGTGCAGTACTTC. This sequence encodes CASSRWAGDRYVQYF.

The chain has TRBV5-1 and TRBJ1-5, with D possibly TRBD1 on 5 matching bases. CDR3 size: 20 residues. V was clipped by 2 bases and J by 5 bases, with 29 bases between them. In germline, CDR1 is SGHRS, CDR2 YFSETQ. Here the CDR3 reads CASSLWTEARGKKVYQPQHF. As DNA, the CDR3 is TGCGCCAGCAGCTTATGGACGGAGGCACGGGGGAAGAAAGTTTATCAGCCCCAGCATTTT.

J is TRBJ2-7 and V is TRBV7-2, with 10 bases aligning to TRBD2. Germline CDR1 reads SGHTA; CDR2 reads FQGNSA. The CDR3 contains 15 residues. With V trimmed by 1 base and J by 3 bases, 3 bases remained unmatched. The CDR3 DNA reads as TGTGCCAGCAGCTTAGGTTCTAGCGGGAGCTACGAGCAGTACTTC. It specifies CASSLGSSGSYEQYF.

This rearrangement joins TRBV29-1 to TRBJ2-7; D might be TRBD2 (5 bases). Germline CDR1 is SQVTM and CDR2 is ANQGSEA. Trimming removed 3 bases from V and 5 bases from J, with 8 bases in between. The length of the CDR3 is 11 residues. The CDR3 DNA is TGCAGCGTTGACGGGGTAGACGAGCAGTACTTC. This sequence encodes CSVDGVDEQYF.

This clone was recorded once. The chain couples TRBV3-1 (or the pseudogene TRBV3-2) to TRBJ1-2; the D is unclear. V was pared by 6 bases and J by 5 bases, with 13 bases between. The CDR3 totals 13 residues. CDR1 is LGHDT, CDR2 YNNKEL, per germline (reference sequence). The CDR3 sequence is CASSPRRRYGYTF. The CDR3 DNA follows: TGTGCCAGCAGTCCTAGGAGACGGTATGGCTACACCTTC.

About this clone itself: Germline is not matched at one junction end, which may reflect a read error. CDR3 DNA sequence: TGTGCTAGTGCTTTGGACAGGGGAGGTTATGGCTACACCTTC. The encoded protein is CASALDRGGYGYTF. The chain recombines TRBV12-5 with TRBJ1-2, with TRBD1 matching over 9 bases. Germline V gene lookup returns CDR1 LGHNT and CDR2 FRNRAP. The CDR3 covers 14 residues.

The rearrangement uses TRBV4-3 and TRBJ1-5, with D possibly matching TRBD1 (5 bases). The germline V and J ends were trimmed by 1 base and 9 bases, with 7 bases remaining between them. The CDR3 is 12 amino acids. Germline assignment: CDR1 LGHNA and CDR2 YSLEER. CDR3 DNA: TGCGCCAGCAGCCAAGCCGGGGGGCCCCAGCATTTT. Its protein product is CASSQAGGPQHF.

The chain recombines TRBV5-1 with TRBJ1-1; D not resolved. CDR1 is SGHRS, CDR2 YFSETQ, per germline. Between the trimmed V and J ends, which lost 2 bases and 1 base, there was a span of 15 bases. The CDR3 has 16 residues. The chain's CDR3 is CASSFLHSSGNTEAFF. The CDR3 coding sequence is TGCGCCAGCAGCTTTCTACACAGCTCCGGGAACACTGAAGCTTTCTTT. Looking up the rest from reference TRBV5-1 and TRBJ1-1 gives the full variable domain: KAGVTQTPRYLIKTRGQQVTLSCSPISGHRSVSWYQQTPGQGLQFLFEYFSETQRNKGNFPGRFSGRQFSNSRSEMNVSTLELGDSALYLCASSFLHSSGNTEAFFGQGTRLTVV.

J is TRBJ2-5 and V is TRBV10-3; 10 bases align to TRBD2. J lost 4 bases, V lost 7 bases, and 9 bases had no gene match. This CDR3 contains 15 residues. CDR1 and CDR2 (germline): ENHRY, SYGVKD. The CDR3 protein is CAINDLAGARETQYF. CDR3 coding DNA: TGTGCCATCAATGATCTAGCGGGGGCAAGAGAGACCCAGTACTTC.

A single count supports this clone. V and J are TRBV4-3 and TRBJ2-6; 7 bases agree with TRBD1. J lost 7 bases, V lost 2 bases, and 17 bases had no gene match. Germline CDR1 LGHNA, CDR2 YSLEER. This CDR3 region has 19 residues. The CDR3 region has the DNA TGCGCCAGCAGCCAAAACTGGGACAGCAATTCTTTACGAGCCAACGTCCTGACTTTC. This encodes CASSQNWDSNSLRANVLTF.

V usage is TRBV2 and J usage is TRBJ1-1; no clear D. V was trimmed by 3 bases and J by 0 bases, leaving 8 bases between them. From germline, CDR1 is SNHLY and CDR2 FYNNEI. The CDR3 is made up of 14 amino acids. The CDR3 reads CASSDRLMNTEAFF. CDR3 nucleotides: TGTGCCAGCAGTGATAGACTAATGAACACTGAAGCTTTCTTT.

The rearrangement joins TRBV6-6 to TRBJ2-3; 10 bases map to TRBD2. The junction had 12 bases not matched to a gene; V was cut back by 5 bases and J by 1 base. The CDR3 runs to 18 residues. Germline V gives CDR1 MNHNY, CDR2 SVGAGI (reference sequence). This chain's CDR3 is CASSLSGGSSPGTDTQYF. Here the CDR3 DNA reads TGTGCCAGCAGTCTTAGCGGGGGGTCGTCCCCGGGCACAGATACGCAGTATTTT.

The CDR3 bases are TGTGCCAGCTCACCCCAAGCGGGACAGGGTACTTTCTATGGCTACACCTTC. Amino acids: CASSPQAGQGTFYGYTF. The genes are TRBV18 and TRBJ1-2; 9 bases map to TRBD1. Trimming at V came to 3 bases and at J to 4 bases, leaving 12 bases not matched to a gene. This CDR3 is built from 17 residues. CDR1 is KGHSH and CDR2 is LQKENI in the germline V gene. Full variable domain (rest looked up from reference TRBV18 and TRBJ1-2): NAGVMQNPRHLVRRRGQEARLRCSPMKGHSHVYWYRQLPEEGLKFMVYLQKENIIDESGMPKERFSAEFPKEGPSILRIQQVVRGDSAAYFCASSPQAGQGTFYGYTFGSGTRLTVV.

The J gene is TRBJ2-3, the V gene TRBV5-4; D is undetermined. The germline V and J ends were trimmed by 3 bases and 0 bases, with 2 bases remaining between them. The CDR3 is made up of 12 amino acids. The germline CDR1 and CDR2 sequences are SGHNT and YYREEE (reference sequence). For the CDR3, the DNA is TGTGCCAGCAGCTCTAGCACAGATACGCAGTATTTT. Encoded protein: CASSSSTDTQYF.

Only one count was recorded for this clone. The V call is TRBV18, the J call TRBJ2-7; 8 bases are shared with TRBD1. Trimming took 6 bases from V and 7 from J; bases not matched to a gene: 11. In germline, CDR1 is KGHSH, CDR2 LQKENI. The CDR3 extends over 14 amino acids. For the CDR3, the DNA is TGTGCCAGCTCCCCTGGGACAGGCCTACGGGAGCAGTACTTC. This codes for CASSPGTGLREQYF.

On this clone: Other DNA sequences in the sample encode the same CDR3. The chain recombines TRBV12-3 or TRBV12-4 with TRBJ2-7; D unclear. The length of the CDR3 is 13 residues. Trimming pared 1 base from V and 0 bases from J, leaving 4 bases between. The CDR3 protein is CASSLGSSYEQYF. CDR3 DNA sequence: TGTGCCAGCAGTTTAGGGAGCTCCTACGAGCAGTACTTC.

CDR3 in amino acids: CASSPEQGRAEAFF. As DNA, the CDR3 is TGTGCCAGCAGCCCGGAACAGGGGCGGGCTGAAGCTTTCTTT. The gene calls are TRBV14 and TRBJ1-1, with TRBD1 identical over 7 bases. This CDR3 spans 14 amino acids. V trimming: 4 bases; J trimming: 6 bases; junction bases outside the gene matches: 8. Germline assignment: CDR1 SGHDN and CDR2 FVKESK.

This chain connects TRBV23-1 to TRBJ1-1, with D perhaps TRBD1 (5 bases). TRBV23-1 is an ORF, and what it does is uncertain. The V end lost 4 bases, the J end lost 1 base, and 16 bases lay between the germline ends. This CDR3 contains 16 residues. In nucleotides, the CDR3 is TGCGCCAGCAGTCTTATCCAGGGCCCTAAGAACACTGAAGCTTTCTTT. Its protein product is CASSLIQGPKNTEAFF.

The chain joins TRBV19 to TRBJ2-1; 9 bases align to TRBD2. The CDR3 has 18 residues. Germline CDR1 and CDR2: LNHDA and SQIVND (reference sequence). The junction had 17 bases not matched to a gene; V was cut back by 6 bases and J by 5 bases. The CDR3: CASRTLRGLASANNEQFF. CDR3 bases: TGTGCCAGTAGGACATTACGGGGACTAGCAAGCGCAAACAATGAGCAGTTCTTC.

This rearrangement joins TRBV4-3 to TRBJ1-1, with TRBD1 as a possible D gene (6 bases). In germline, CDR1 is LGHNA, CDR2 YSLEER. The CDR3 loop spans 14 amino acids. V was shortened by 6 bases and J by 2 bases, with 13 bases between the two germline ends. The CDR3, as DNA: TGCGCCAGCAGTCTTACGACAGGAAACACTGAAGCTTTCTTT. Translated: CASSLTTGNTEAFF.

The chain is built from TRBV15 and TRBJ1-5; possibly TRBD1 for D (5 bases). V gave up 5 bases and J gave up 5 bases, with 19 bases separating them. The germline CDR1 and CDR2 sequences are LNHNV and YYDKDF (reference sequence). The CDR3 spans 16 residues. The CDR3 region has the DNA TGTGCCACCAGCCCCGGGGATCTGGGGGGAGATCAGCCCCAGCATTTT. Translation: CATSPGDLGGDQPQHF. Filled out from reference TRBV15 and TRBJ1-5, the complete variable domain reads DAMVIQNPRYQVTQFGKPVTLSCSQTLNHNVMYWYQQKSSQAPKLLFHYYDKDFNNEADTPDNFQSRRPNTSFCFLDIRSPGLGDTAMYLCATSPGDLGGDQPQHFGDGTRLSIL.

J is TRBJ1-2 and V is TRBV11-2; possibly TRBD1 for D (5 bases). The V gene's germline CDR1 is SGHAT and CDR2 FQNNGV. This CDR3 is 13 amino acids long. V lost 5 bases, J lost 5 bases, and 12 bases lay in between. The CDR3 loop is CASSPATEYGYTF. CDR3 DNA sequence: TGTGCCAGCAGCCCGGCGACAGAATATGGCTACACCTTC.

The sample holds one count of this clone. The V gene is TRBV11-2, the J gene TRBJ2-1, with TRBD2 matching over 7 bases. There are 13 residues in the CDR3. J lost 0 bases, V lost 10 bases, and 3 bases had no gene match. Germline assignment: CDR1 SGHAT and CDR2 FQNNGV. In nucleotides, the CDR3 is TGTGCCACCCGGGGGGTCTCCTACAATGAGCAGTTCTTC. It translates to CATRGVSYNEQFF.